These 27 T cell receptor beta chains were all obtained from the same sample, sequenced in a study of T-cell memory formation after mild COVID-19 (TCRdb year 2021). Libraries were constructed by 5' RACE. The sequencing machine was an Illumina NovaSeq 6000. The public sequencing data were trimmed at Q25 with fastp and processed into clonotypes with MiXCR by TCRdb, which kept only in-frame beta chains. Rows are unified per CDR3 protein, each entry keeping the most common DNA and genes. In this sample the table shows about 350,000 distinct CDR3 sequences, around 15% of which occur a single time. About 20% of the sample lies in the top ten. Sequencing was carried out using PBMCs or a T cell subset sorted from them (not recorded which). These receptors were collected from a young man who had mild COVID-19 (a few samples of this study predate the infection). The sample titles of this study are shuffled in the database, so cell type and time point are left out; the donor was told from shared clones.

The chain has TRBV6-6 and TRBJ2-7; 10 nucleotides match TRBD1. The germline V gene encodes CDR1 MNHNY and CDR2 SVGAGI (reference sequence). The CDR3 spans 16 residues. J gave up 2 bases and V 5 bases, and 9 bases lay outside the gene matches. As DNA, the CDR3 is TGTGCCAGCAGTCTTAAACCGGGACAGGGGACCTACGAGCAGTACTTC. Protein: CASSLKPGQGTYEQYF.

This chain links TRBV25-1 with TRBJ2-7, with 7 nucleotides matching TRBD2. The length of the CDR3 is 15 residues. Germline values: CDR1 MGHDK, CDR2 SYGVNS. The trim removed 2 bases at V and 2 bases at J, leaving 6 bases unmatched. CDR3 sequence: CASSEGRGSAYEQYF. CDR3 coding DNA: TGTGCCAGCAGTGAAGGGCGGGGGTCCGCCTACGAGCAGTACTTC.

This clonotype occurred a few times. V gene TRBV7-9 combines with J gene TRBJ1-3, with a weak D call TRBD1 (6 bases). V was clipped by 6 bases and J by 4 bases, with 19 bases between them. This CDR3 comprises 16 residues. Germline CDR1 reads SEHNR; CDR2 reads FQNEAQ (reference sequence). As DNA, the CDR3 is TGTGCCAGCAGGCGACAGGTGGTAAAGGGAGGAAACACCATATATTTT. As protein: CASRRQVVKGGNTIYF.

The DNA for the CDR3 is TGTGCCAGCAGCGTAGGCTCCGGAAAGAGCACAGATACGCAGTATTTT. Protein product: CASSVGSGKSTDTQYF. This chain links TRBV9 with TRBJ2-3; no reliable D call. Germline V CDR1 and CDR2: SGDLS, YYNGEE. The CDR3 has 16 residues. With 0 bases removed from V and 0 bases from J, the gap between germline ends came to 11 bases.

The gene calls are TRBV30 and TRBJ2-1; D possibly corresponds to TRBD2 (5 bases). The CDR3 consists of 13 residues. The germline gives CDR1 GTSNPN, CDR2 SVGIG (reference sequence). Trimming shortened V by 2 bases and J by 6 bases, and 11 bases separated the two germline ends. This CDR3 is CAWSTPEGNEQFF. The CDR3 bases are TGTGCCTGGAGTACCCCTGAGGGCAATGAGCAGTTCTTC.

The rearrangement links TRBV6-6 to TRBJ2-5, with D hard to call. Deletions cut 7 bases from V and 3 bases from J, with 6 bases between. The CDR3 sequence is 11 residues long. The V gene's germline CDR1 is MNHNY and CDR2 SVGAGI (reference sequence). CDR3 region: CASIAKETQYF. The CDR3 DNA reads as TGTGCCAGCATCGCGAAAGAGACCCAGTACTTC.

This clonotype has more than one count but fewer than ten. The chain links TRBV2 to TRBJ2-3; D might be TRBD2 (7 bases). V was trimmed by 2 bases and J by 5 bases, leaving 14 bases between them. The CDR3 loop spans 15 amino acids. The V gene's germline CDR1 is SNHLY and CDR2 FYNNEI. The CDR3 DNA follows: TGTGCCAGCAGTGAACCCGGGGGGCCGGGAGATACGCAGTATTTT. The encoded protein is CASSEPGGPGDTQYF.

This clonotype was seen only a few times. The CDR3 bases are TGCGCCAGCAGCCTGTTCCGGGGGGATGAGCAGTTCTTC. This encodes CASSLFRGDEQFF. V usage is TRBV4-1 and J usage is TRBJ2-1; TRBD2 agrees at 7 bases. V was pared by 4 bases and J by 8 bases, with 5 bases of the junction left unmatched. Germline assignment: CDR1 MGHRA and CDR2 YSYEKL. The CDR3 sequence is 13 residues long.

This clonotype was observed many times. This sequence joins TRBV5-1 and TRBJ2-1; 9 nucleotides match TRBD1. With V trimmed by 2 bases and J by 5 bases, 5 bases remained unmatched. CDR1 is SGHRS, CDR2 YFSETQ, per germline. The CDR3 sequence is 15 residues long. CDR3 in amino acids: CASSFSGTGNNEQFF. DNA of the CDR3: TGCGCCAGCAGCTTTTCCGGGACAGGGAACAATGAGCAGTTCTTC.

The gene calls are TRBV7-9 and TRBJ2-7; D is perhaps TRBD1 (5 bases). Germline V gene lookup returns CDR1 SEHNR and CDR2 FQNEAQ (reference sequence). This CDR3 spans 13 amino acids. The V gene lost 1 base and the J gene lost 5 bases, with 9 bases spanning the gap. DNA of the CDR3: TGTGCCAGCAGCTTAGGGTGGGGCGACGAGCAGTACTTC. It specifies CASSLGWGDEQYF.

This clonotype was counted many times. This chain uses TRBV7-8 with TRBJ2-7; 7 bases fit TRBD2. V was clipped by 0 bases and J by 6 bases; unmatched bases: 8. This CDR3 has 15 residues. The V gene's germline CDR1 is SGHVS and CDR2 FQNEAQ. The CDR3 nucleotides are TGTGCCAGCAGCTTAGCGAGCGGGGCCCAGGTCGAGCAGTACTTC. Its protein product is CASSLASGAQVEQYF.

This clonotype showed up many times. The CDR3 is CASSFEIGGQGEAFF. The CDR3 DNA reads as TGTGCCAGCAGCTTTGAGATCGGGGGGCAGGGTGAAGCTTTCTTT. The chain uses TRBV5-4 and TRBJ1-1; D possibly corresponds to TRBD1 (6 bases). From germline, CDR1 is SGHNT and CDR2 YYREEE (reference sequence). This CDR3 spans 15 amino acids. Trimming took 2 bases from V and 7 from J, leaving 18 bases between them.

This clonotype was seen a few times. V gene TRBV7-9 combines with J gene TRBJ2-5, with a possible D match to TRBD2 (5 bases). This CDR3 is built from 14 residues. Germline-derived CDR1 and CDR2 are SEHNR and FQNEAQ (reference sequence). V was shortened by 8 bases and J by 1 base, with 14 bases between the two germline ends. CDR3 in amino acids: CASARRQLQETQYF. DNA of the CDR3: TGTGCCAGCGCAAGGAGGCAGCTCCAAGAGACCCAGTACTTC.

The chain combines TRBV4-1 with TRBJ1-2; possible D gene TRBD1, 5 bases. The V gene's germline CDR1 is MGHRA and CDR2 YSYEKL. The CDR3 contains 14 residues. Trimming removed 8 bases from V and 1 base from J, with 14 bases in between. CDR3 sequence (DNA): TGCGCCAGCCGGGGGGGGACCTATAACTATGGCTACACCTTC. As protein: CASRGGTYNYGYTF.

The chain links TRBV5-1 to TRBJ1-1; 9 nucleotides align to TRBD1. The V and J ends lost 3 bases and 1 base, in that order; junction bases with no gene match: 4. This CDR3 has 15 residues. CDR1 SGHRS and CDR2 YFSETQ come from the germline V gene. The CDR3 is CASSWGQGGNTEAFF. CDR3 nucleotides: TGCGCCAGCAGCTGGGGACAGGGAGGGAACACTGAAGCTTTCTTT. The full variable domain, its missing parts supplied by reference TRBV5-1 and TRBJ1-1, is KAGVTQTPRYLIKTRGQQVTLSCSPISGHRSVSWYQQTPGQGLQFLFEYFSETQRNKGNFPGRFSGRQFSNSRSEMNVSTLELGDSALYLCASSWGQGGNTEAFFGQGTRLTVV.

This clonotype showed up just a few times. The V gene is TRBV18, the J gene TRBJ1-1; D is uncertain. CDR1 is KGHSH, CDR2 LQKENI, per germline. CDR3 size: 15 residues. V gave up 1 base and J gave up 0 bases, with 9 bases separating them. The DNA of the CDR3 is TGTGCCAGCTCACCACTGGCAAGCATGAACACTGAAGCTTTCTTT. It specifies CASSPLASMNTEAFF.

This clonotype was recorded a few times. This chain links TRBV5-5 with TRBJ1-1, with no clear D. The germline CDR1 and CDR2 sequences are SGHKS and YYEKEE (reference sequence). The CDR3 extends over 13 amino acids. The V gene lost 3 bases and the J gene lost 6 bases, with 12 bases spanning the gap. CDR3 bases: TGTGCCAGCAGCTCAATCGGTTATTCTGAAGCTTTCTTT. It specifies CASSSIGYSEAFF.

The V and J genes are TRBV19 and TRBJ2-7, with 10 nucleotides matching TRBD1. Germline V CDR1 and CDR2: LNHDA, SQIVND (reference sequence). The CDR3 runs 15 residues. V gave up 6 bases and J gave up 5 bases; unmatched junction bases: 10. CDR3 sequence: CASSPDRGRWNEQYF. In nucleotides, the CDR3 is TGTGCCAGTAGCCCAGACAGGGGGCGATGGAACGAGCAGTACTTC.

This clonotype was recorded a few times. This chain joins TRBV30 and TRBJ1-5; D is unresolved. Germline V gene lookup returns CDR1 GTSNPN and CDR2 SVGIG (reference sequence). V dropped 1 base and J dropped 0 bases, with 4 bases sitting between them. The CDR3 totals 13 residues. Here the CDR3 reads CAWSDYSNQPQHF. In nucleotides, the CDR3 is TGTGCCTGGAGTGATTATAGCAATCAGCCCCAGCATTTT.

The genes are TRBV30 and TRBJ1-2, with 9 bases aligning to TRBD1. The CDR3 consists of 13 residues. The germline CDR1 and CDR2 sequences are GTSNPN and SVGIG (reference sequence). Unmatched junction bases numbered 5, after V lost 1 base and J lost 8 bases. The CDR3 sequence: CAWSEQGARGYTF. The CDR3 DNA reads TGTGCCTGGAGTGAACAGGGGGCGCGAGGCTACACCTTC. Full variable domain (missing parts from reference TRBV30 and TRBJ1-2): SQTIHQWPATLVQPVGSPLSLECTVEGTSNPNLYWYRQAAGRGLQLLFYSVGIGQISSEVPQNLSASRPQDRQFILSSKKLLLSDSGFYLCAWSEQGARGYTFGSGTRLTVV.

This clonotype was detected a few times. V usage is TRBV2 and J usage is TRBJ1-6; D perhaps matches TRBD1 (5 bases). Germline assignment: CDR1 SNHLY and CDR2 FYNNEI. Trimming stripped 6 bases from V and 9 bases from J, with 9 bases between. CDR3 length: 12 residues. CDR3 DNA sequence: TGTGCCAGCAGCCCAGGGACTTCACCCCTCCACTTT. Its protein product is CASSPGTSPLHF.

This clonotype has at least ten counts. The gene calls are TRBV5-1 and TRBJ2-7; D gene uncertain. The CDR3 is 13 residues long. Looked up from germline, CDR1 is SGHRS and CDR2 is YFSETQ. The V end was cut by 5 bases, the J end by 0 bases, with 9 bases between. The CDR3 region is CASRSGGSYEQYF. The CDR3 coding sequence is TGCGCCAGCAGATCCGGCGGCTCCTACGAGCAGTACTTC.

The CDR3, as DNA: TGTGCCAGCTCAACGTCGACAGGCTCCAACGAGCAGTACGTC. Protein product: CASSTSTGSNEQYV. The chain couples TRBV18 to TRBJ2-7; a weak D match, TRBD1 (6 bases). Per the germline V gene, CDR1 is KGHSH and CDR2 is LQKENI. This CDR3 is built from 14 residues.

This clonotype was recorded many times. This chain links TRBV12-3 or TRBV12-4 with TRBJ1-1, with D unclear. The CDR3 covers 14 residues. The V gene lost 6 bases and the J gene lost 0 bases, with 11 bases spanning the gap. DNA of the CDR3: TGTGCCAGCAGCCGTACAGCCATGAACACTGAAGCTTTCTTT. Translation: CASSRTAMNTEAFF.

This sequence joins TRBV7-2 and TRBJ1-2; TRBD1 agrees at 9 bases. The CDR3 covers 14 residues. Germline-derived CDR1 and CDR2 are SGHTA and FQGNSA. Trimming at V came to 5 bases and at J to 5 bases, leaving 6 bases not matched to a gene. CDR3 DNA: TGTGCCAGCAGCCCCATGGGACAGGGTTATGGCTACACCTTC. It codes for CASSPMGQGYGYTF.

The chain joins TRBV18 to TRBJ2-3; tentative D call: TRBD1 (6 bases). There are 15 residues in the CDR3. Trimming left V 5 bases short and J 2 bases short, with 14 bases between. In germline, CDR1 is KGHSH, CDR2 LQKENI. The CDR3 DNA is TGTGCCAGCTCAGCAGGGGCAGCCAACACAGATACGCAGTATTTT. This encodes CASSAGAANTDTQYF.

This chain joins TRBV7-2 and TRBJ2-3; no clear D gene. Trimming took off 1 base at V and 2 bases at J, with 13 bases between the two ends. The CDR3 sequence is 16 residues long. Germline values: CDR1 SGHTA, CDR2 FQGNSA. Written as DNA, the CDR3 is TGTGCCAGCAGCTTAGTCTGGCGGATATACACAGATACGCAGTATTTT. Translated, it gives CASSLVWRIYTDTQYF.